These T cell receptor beta chains were read from a single sample in a study of shared clonotypes between healthy human individuals. TCRdb's copy holds only in-frame clones and misses some; the assay was immunoSEQ multiplex PCR. The table has about 1 million clones, around 78% seen once; the top ten hold approximately 0.5%. Sequencing was carried out using memory CD4+ T cells from PBMCs. These receptors originate from a man between 18 and 29 years old in good health. Some clones in this sample may be carry-over from other donors' samples. Each CDR3 is given with its conserved first and last residue. The D gene is left open where the match is weak. Clone sizes are given selectively: once, few, many, or a class where the clone is expanded.

TRBV4-1	.	.	TRBJ2-1	CASSQPGGSYNEQFF	TGCGCCAGCAGCCAACCAGGGGGGTCCTACAATGAGCAGTTCTTC
TRBV7-2	.	.	TRBJ2-2	CASRPRGRETIGELFF	TGTGCCAGCAGGCCCCGGGGGCGGGAGACGATCGGGGAGCTGTTTTTT
TRBV30	.	TRBD1	TRBJ2-3	CAGIRGQVTDTQYF	TGTGCCGGGATCCGGGGACAGGTCACAGATACGCAGTATTTT
TRBV7-8	.	TRBD2	TRBJ2-1	CASSPWVGLAGGRSYNEQFF	TGTGCCAGCAGCCCTTGGGTGGGGCTAGCGGGAGGACGCTCCTACAATGAGCAGTTCTTC
TRBV30	.	TRBD1	TRBJ2-1	CAWSRQGVSNEQFF	TGTGCCTGGAGTCGACAGGGAGTCTCCAATGAGCAGTTCTTC
TRBV29-1	.	TRBD1	TRBJ1-2	CSVGTGGYGYTF	TGCAGCGTCGGGACAGGGGGATATGGCTACACCTTC
TRBV7-8	few	.	TRBJ2-7	CASSLVPFEQYF	TGTGCCAGCAGCTTAGTCCCTTTCGAGCAGTACTTC
TRBV28	few	TRBD2	TRBJ2-1	CASSLPAGDSYNEQFF	TGTGCCAGCAGTTTACCAGCGGGGGACTCCTACAATGAGCAGTTCTTC
TRBV6-6	.	.	TRBJ2-5	CASSSLVQETQYF	TGTGCCAGCAGTAGCCTCGTACAAGAGACCCAGTACTTC
TRBV5-4	few	.	TRBJ1-1	CASTLKGGSTEAFF	TGTGCCAGCACCCTCAAAGGGGGGAGCACTGAAGCTTTCTTT
TRBV7-2	.	TRBD1	TRBJ1-5	CASSFQGDQPQHF	TGTGCCAGCAGCTTCCAGGGGGATCAGCCCCAGCATTTT
TRBV25-1	.	.	TRBJ2-1	CASFRGQSSYNEQFF	TGTGCCAGCTTCCGAGGACAGAGCTCCTACAATGAGCAGTTCTTC